The next 30 T cell receptor beta chains were all read from a single sample in a study of T cells after yellow fever vaccination. TCRdb analysed the 5' RACE reads with MiXCR anew, one entry per CDR3 protein. The repertoire holds just under 600,000 distinct CDR3 sequences, with approximately 13% as singletons. Sequences were derived from PBMCs, sampled on the day of the yellow fever booster vaccination. Source of these receptors: a man aged 30-40 years who received the YFV17D yellow fever vaccine.

This chain links TRBV20-1 with TRBJ2-3, with TRBD2 matching 8 bases. There are 13 residues in the CDR3. The ends lost 8 bases at V and 2 bases at J; junction bases unmatched: 6. CDR1 DFQATT and CDR2 SNEGSKA come from the germline V gene (reference sequence). The CDR3 region has the DNA TGCAGTTTCGGACTAGCCTTCACAGATACGCAGTATTTT. Its protein is CSFGLAFTDTQYF.

V and J are TRBV19 and TRBJ2-1; 7 bases agree with TRBD2. The CDR3 runs to 13 residues. With 6 bases clipped from V and 9 bases from J, the junction kept 8 bases outside the gene matches. CDR1 and CDR2 (germline): LNHDA, SQIVND (reference sequence). CDR3 sequence reads: CASSLRRESEQFF. As DNA, the CDR3 is TGTGCCAGTAGCCTTAGGCGGGAGTCTGAGCAGTTCTTC.

Only a few counts were recorded for this clonotype. The chain employs TRBV5-4 and TRBJ2-2; D remains ambiguous. The length of the CDR3 is 12 residues. In germline, CDR1 is SGHNT, CDR2 YYREEE (reference sequence). V lost 4 bases and J lost 7, with 8 bases in between. This CDR3 is CASSIKIGELFF. CDR3 sequence (DNA): TGTGCCAGCAGCATTAAGATCGGGGAGCTGTTTTTT.

This clonotype was seen a handful of times. The rearrangement links TRBV7-2 to TRBJ2-1; D is uncertain. CDR3 length: 13 residues. The V and J ends lost 7 bases and 5 bases respectively, with 12 bases between them. From germline, CDR1 is SGHTA and CDR2 FQGNSA. The DNA of the CDR3 is TGTGCCAGCAAAGGGCAGCAGCACAATGAGCAGTTCTTC. This codes for CASKGQQHNEQFF.

The chain uses TRBV18 and TRBJ2-7, with D possibly TRBD2 on 6 matching bases. This CDR3 is 14 amino acids long. Germline V gene lookup returns CDR1 KGHSH and CDR2 LQKENI. V was clipped by 5 bases and J by 5 bases, with 16 bases between them. This chain's CDR3 is CASSTYGSSDEQYF. The CDR3 bases are TGTGCCAGCTCAACTTACGGGAGCAGTGACGAGCAGTACTTC.

J is TRBJ2-7 and V is TRBV28; 8 bases map to TRBD2. From germline, CDR1 is MDHEN and CDR2 SYDVKM. The CDR3 contains 14 residues. The V segment lost 2 bases and the J segment 7 bases; nucleotides outside the gene matches: 7. The CDR3 DNA is TGTGCCAGCAGTTTAATCTCCGGGAGGGCTGAGCAGTACTTC. Protein: CASSLISGRAEQYF.

The chain recombines TRBV7-2 with TRBJ2-1; 13 bases fit TRBD2. The CDR3 is 15 amino acids. CDR1 is SGHTA, CDR2 FQGNSA, per germline. With V trimmed by 5 bases and J by 9 bases, 7 bases remained unmatched. CDR3 region: CASSVGTSGIGEQFF. The CDR3 coding sequence is TGTGCCAGCAGCGTCGGGACTAGCGGGATCGGTGAGCAGTTCTTC. The full variable domain, its missing parts supplied by reference TRBV7-2 and TRBJ2-1, is GAGVSQSPSNKVTEKGKDVELRCDPISGHTALYWYRQSLGQGLEFLIYFQGNSAPDKSGLPSDRFSAERTGGSVSTLTIQRTQQEDSAVYLCASSVGTSGIGEQFFGPGTRLTVL.

The chain recombines TRBV12-3 or TRBV12-4 with TRBJ2-5; D remains unclear. Trimming shortened V by 4 bases and J by 9 bases, and 21 bases separated the two germline ends. The CDR3 runs 15 residues. The CDR3 loop reads CASSSPTNQEMPQYF. Written as DNA, the CDR3 is TGTGCCAGCAGTTCGCCGACAAATCAAGAGATGCCCCAGTACTTC.

The genes are TRBV10-3 and TRBJ1-5; D is undetermined. V was trimmed by 5 bases and J by 2 bases, leaving 16 bases between them. CDR3 length: 16 amino acids. Germline V gene sequence: CDR1 ENHRY, CDR2 SYGVKD. CDR3 protein: CAISTGDLSGNQPQHF. Here the CDR3 DNA reads TGTGCCATCAGTACCGGGGATCTGAGCGGCAATCAGCCCCAGCATTTT.

There are a few counts of this clonotype. V is TRBV6-1 and J is TRBJ2-7; TRBD2 aligns across 8 bases. Germline assignment: CDR1 MNHNS and CDR2 SASEGT. CDR3 length: 16 amino acids. The ends lost 3 bases at V and 2 bases at J; junction bases unmatched: 9. CDR3 DNA sequence: TGTGCCAGCAGTGATGCCGGGAGCGGGAGTCCCTACGAGCAGTACTTC. Translation: CASSDAGSGSPYEQYF.

This chain uses TRBV6-2 or TRBV6-3 with TRBJ2-7; 14 nucleotides line up with TRBD2. V lost 0 bases to trimming and J lost 2 bases; unmatched junction nucleotides: 6. Germline V gives CDR1 MNHEY, CDR2 SVGEGT. CDR3 length equals 18 residues. The CDR3 coding sequence is TGTGCCAGCAGTTACTCTCCGGGACTAGCGGGAGTGCCCTACGAGCAGTACTTC. The encoded protein is CASSYSPGLAGVPYEQYF.

This clonotype was counted between two and nine times. This chain links TRBV28 with TRBJ2-7; maybe TRBD2 (6 bases). V was pared by 7 bases and J by 3 bases, with 10 bases between. Per the germline V gene, CDR1 is MDHEN and CDR2 is SYDVKM. The CDR3 extends over 12 amino acids. In DNA form, the CDR3 reads TGTGCCAGCACCGGAGGGCACTACGAGCAGTACTTC. This gives the protein CASTGGHYEQYF.

This clonotype occurred many times. This sequence joins TRBV5-1 and TRBJ2-2; perhaps TRBD1 as D (6 bases). CDR1 and CDR2 (germline): SGHRS, YFSETQ. Deletions cut 2 bases from V and 1 base from J, with 12 bases between. This CDR3 region has 16 residues. The CDR3 nucleotides are TGCGCCAGCAGCTTTCAGGGGTCAGGGAACACCGGGGAGCTGTTTTTT. It is translated as CASSFQGSGNTGELFF.

The chain links TRBV5-6 to TRBJ2-3; TRBD2 agrees at 7 bases. The CDR3 extends over 16 amino acids. Germline V CDR1 and CDR2: SGHDT, YYEEEE. Trimming removed 2 bases from V and 3 bases from J; junction bases left unmatched: 9. CDR3: CASSFGWSGGTDTQYF. The CDR3 DNA is TGTGCCAGCAGCTTCGGCTGGTCGGGAGGAACAGATACGCAGTATTTT. The complete variable domain, with remaining parts taken from reference TRBV5-6 and TRBJ2-3, reads DAGVTQSPTHLIKTRGQQVTLRCSPKSGHDTVSWYQQALGQGPQFIFQYYEEEERQRGNFPDRFSGHQFPNYSSELNVNALLLGDSALYLCASSFGWSGGTDTQYFGPGTRLTVL.

This clonotype was seen a few times. This chain connects TRBV19 to TRBJ1-1; D gene unclear. This CDR3 region has 15 residues. The V end was cut by 5 bases, the J end by 1 base, with 14 bases between. Germline V gene data show CDR1 as LNHDA and CDR2 as SQIVND (reference sequence). This chain's CDR3 is CASSPPGVRNTEAFF. CDR3 bases: TGTGCCAGTAGTCCCCCGGGAGTCAGGAACACTGAAGCTTTCTTT. The whole variable domain, remainder taken from reference TRBV19 and TRBJ1-1, is DGGITQSPKYLFRKEGQNVTLSCEQNLNHDAMYWYRQDPGQGLRLIYYSQIVNDFQKGDIAEGYSVSREKKESFPLTVTSAQKNPTAFYLCASSPPGVRNTEAFFGQGTRLTVV.

In this sample, this clonotype turned up many times. The chain links TRBV20-1 to TRBJ1-3, with D uncertain. CDR1 and CDR2 from the germline V gene are DFQATT and SNEGSKA (reference sequence). This CDR3 region has 14 residues. V lost 6 bases and J lost 4, with 16 bases in between. Here the CDR3 reads CSAPRMSAGNTIYF. The CDR3 nucleotides are TGCAGTGCCCCCCGGATGTCGGCGGGAAACACCATATATTTT.

The chain couples TRBV5-4 to TRBJ2-5; D might be TRBD1 or TRBD2, each matching 5 bases. The CDR3 length is 14 residues. The germline V and J ends were trimmed by 0 bases and 3 bases, with 9 bases remaining between them. Germline V gene sequence: CDR1 SGHNT, CDR2 YYREEE (reference sequence). The chain's CDR3 is CASSLVVGEETQYF. CDR3 nucleotides: TGTGCCAGCAGCTTGGTAGTGGGGGAAGAGACCCAGTACTTC. Together with reference TRBV5-4 and TRBJ2-5, the CDR3 gives the full variable domain: ETGVTQSPTHLIKTRGQQVTLRCSSQSGHNTVSWYQQALGQGPQFIFQYYREEENGRGNFPPRFSGLQFPNYSSELNVNALELDDSALYLCASSLVVGEETQYFGPGTRLLVL.

This clonotype was seen a few times. The rearrangement uses TRBV5-1 and TRBJ2-2; 10 bases are a match to TRBD2. The germline gives CDR1 SGHRS, CDR2 YFSETQ. This CDR3 contains 16 residues. Trimming cost V 6 bases and J 0 bases; bases outside gene matches: 5. Written as DNA, the CDR3 is TGCGCCAGCAAGTTTCTAGCGGGGGCGAACACCGGGGAGCTGTTTTTT. Translation gives CASKFLAGANTGELFF.

The chain uses TRBV20-1 and TRBJ2-5, with a tentative D call TRBD2 (7 bases). The V gene's germline CDR1 is DFQATT and CDR2 SNEGSKA (reference sequence). CDR3 length: 15 amino acids. The V end lost 3 bases, the J end lost 2 bases, and 16 bases lay between the germline ends. CDR3 protein: CSASGRGGWQETQYF. The CDR3 region has the DNA TGCAGTGCTAGTGGGCGCGGGGGCTGGCAAGAGACCCAGTACTTC.

A few counts support this clonotype. The rearrangement links TRBV5-1 to TRBJ2-5; D unclear. The germline V gene has CDR1 SGHRS and CDR2 YFSETQ. CDR3 length equals 14 residues. The V end was cut by 0 bases, the J end by 1 base, with 7 bases between. CDR3 sequence reads: CASSLAWSQETQYF. CDR3 nucleotide sequence: TGCGCCAGCAGCTTGGCCTGGAGCCAAGAGACCCAGTACTTC.

The CDR3 reads CSARGPENEKLFF. The CDR3 DNA reads TGCAGTGCTAGAGGACCGGAGAATGAAAAACTGTTTTTT. The genes are TRBV20-1 and TRBJ1-4; D uncertain. Germline-derived CDR1 and CDR2 are DFQATT and SNEGSKA (reference sequence). V lost 1 base and J 5 bases, leaving 8 bases between the germline ends. CDR3 size: 13 residues.

This chain links TRBV7-9 with TRBJ2-4, with D uncertain. The CDR3 is made up of 13 amino acids. The V gene's germline CDR1 is SEHNR and CDR2 FQNEAQ (reference sequence). V lost 3 bases and J 7 bases, leaving 10 bases between the germline ends. The CDR3 DNA reads as TGTGCCAGCAGCTTGGCAGGAGTGAACATTCAGTACTTC. As protein: CASSLAGVNIQYF.

The chain links TRBV7-6 to TRBJ2-1; D perhaps matches TRBD2 (5 bases). V dropped 10 bases and J dropped 9 bases, with 22 bases sitting between them. CDR3 length: 14 residues. CDR1 is SGHVS and CDR2 is FNYEAQ in the germline V gene. In DNA, the CDR3 is TGTGCCACCTCTGAGGGCGGAAGAGTGGGTGAGCAGTTCTTC. Its translation is CATSEGGRVGEQFF. The full variable domain, in which reference TRBV7-6 and TRBJ2-1 provide the parts outside the CDR3, is GAGVSQSPRYKVTKRGQDVALRCDPISGHVSLYWYRQALGQGPEFLTYFNYEAQQDKSGLPNDRFSAERPEGSISTLTIQRTEQRDSAMYRCATSEGGRVGEQFFGPGTRLTVL.

The sample holds a few counts of this clonotype. The V and J genes are TRBV28 and TRBJ1-5, with D uncertain. This CDR3 has 12 residues. V was clipped by 7 bases and J by 8 bases, with 12 bases between them. CDR1 is MDHEN, CDR2 SYDVKM, per germline. The CDR3 here is CASNQGSEPQHF. Written as DNA, the CDR3 is TGTGCCAGCAACCAAGGGAGCGAGCCCCAGCATTTT.

This clonotype was found a few times. The J gene is TRBJ1-6, the V gene TRBV30, with D possibly being TRBD1 (6 bases). This CDR3 is built from 14 residues. CDR1 is GTSNPN and CDR2 is SVGIG in the germline V gene (reference sequence). Deletions cut 0 bases from V and 5 bases from J, with 8 bases between. CDR3 nucleotide sequence: TGTGCCTGGAGTGTAGGACAGAATAATTCACCCCTCCACTTT. It specifies CAWSVGQNNSPLHF. The variable domain in full, completed from reference TRBV30 and TRBJ1-6, reads SQTIHQWPATLVQPVGSPLSLECTVEGTSNPNLYWYRQAAGRGLQLLFYSVGIGQISSEVPQNLSASRPQDRQFILSSKKLLLSDSGFYLCAWSVGQNNSPLHFGNGTRLTVT.

J is TRBJ2-3 and V is TRBV7-2; a possible D gene is TRBD1 (6 bases). The germline V gene has CDR1 SGHTA and CDR2 FQGNSA. V was trimmed by 7 bases and J by 3 bases, leaving 20 bases between them. This CDR3 spans 16 amino acids. In DNA form, the CDR3 reads TGTGCCAGCACCCCATCCCACAGGGCGAAGACAGATACGCAGTATTTT. The encoded protein is CASTPSHRAKTDTQYF.

This clonotype was observed many times. The J gene is TRBJ2-7, the V gene TRBV6-5; 12 bases line up with TRBD2. The germline V gene has CDR1 MNHEY and CDR2 SVGAGI. Unmatched junction bases numbered 8, after V lost 2 bases and J lost 9 bases. The CDR3 totals 15 residues. CDR3 nucleotides: TGTGCCAGCAGTTACCCAACTAGCGGGAGGTCGGGGCAGTACTTC. Protein sequence: CASSYPTSGRSGQYF.

V and J are TRBV7-2 and TRBJ2-7, with D unclear. CDR1 is SGHTA and CDR2 is FQGNSA in the germline V gene. There are 13 residues in the CDR3. Trimming removed 1 base at V and 2 bases at J, with 6 bases between. In DNA form, the CDR3 reads TGTGCCAGCAGCTTAGGTTGGACCTACGAGCAGTACTTC. It translates to CASSLGWTYEQYF.

The chain links TRBV30 to TRBJ1-5; possibly TRBD1 for D (6 bases). The CDR3 has 13 residues. Germline CDR1 GTSNPN, CDR2 SVGIG (reference sequence). Deletions cut 1 base from V and 6 bases from J, with 10 bases between. The CDR3 nucleotides are TGTGCCTGGAGTGAACAGGGCGGTCAGCCCCAGCATTTT. As protein: CAWSEQGGQPQHF.

The chain carries TRBV5-1 and TRBJ2-6; unclear D gene. Germline-derived CDR1 and CDR2 are SGHRS and YFSETQ. The ends were cut back, 2 bases at V and 0 bases at J, with 6 bases in the middle. This CDR3 has 15 residues. The CDR3 coding sequence is TGCGCCAGCAGCTTCGAGGTCTCTGGGGCCAACGTCCTGACTTTC. This sequence encodes CASSFEVSGANVLTF. The full variable domain, in which reference TRBV5-1 and TRBJ2-6 provide the parts outside the CDR3, is KAGVTQTPRYLIKTRGQQVTLSCSPISGHRSVSWYQQTPGQGLQFLFEYFSETQRNKGNFPGRFSGRQFSNSRSEMNVSTLELGDSALYLCASSFEVSGANVLTFGAGSRLTVL.